The 26 T cell receptor beta chains in this list originate from one sample, sequenced in a study of cytomegalovirus exposure and HLA in healthy donors. Assay: immunoSEQ multiplex PCR; the TCRdb copy retains only in-frame clones and omits some. The sample carries under 400,000 clones, around 90% recorded once. The sample consisted of PBMCs. Receptors were obtained from a man aged 25 to 40 in good health and CMV-seronegative.

This clone was recorded only once. V usage is TRBV5-4 and J usage is TRBJ2-7; maybe TRBD2 (7 bases). The CDR3 is 17 residues long. V lost 5 bases to trimming and J lost 1 base, with 22 bases between them. Looked up from germline, CDR1 is SGHNT and CDR2 is YYREEE (reference sequence). The CDR3 is CASSSRGAEIGSYEQYF. The CDR3 DNA follows: TGTGCCAGCAGTTCTCGGGGGGCCGAGATTGGGTCCTACGAGCAGTACTTC.

This chain joins TRBV7-7 and TRBJ2-3, with D maybe TRBD1 (6 bases). Germline CDR1 is SSHAT and CDR2 is FNYEAQ (reference sequence). The V end lost 5 bases, the J end lost 5 bases, and 11 bases lay between the germline ends. The CDR3 totals 13 residues. This CDR3 is CASSPGVIDTQYF. As DNA, the CDR3 is TGTGCCAGCAGCCCAGGGGTTATAGATACGCAGTATTTT. Filled out from reference TRBV7-7 and TRBJ2-3, the complete variable domain reads GAGVSQSPRYKVTKRGQDVTLRCDPISSHATLYWYQQALGQGPEFLTYFNYEAQPDKSGLPSDRFSAERPEGSISTLTIQRTEQRDSAMYRCASSPGVIDTQYFGPGTRLTVL.

V gene TRBV4-1 combines with J gene TRBJ2-5; 10 nucleotides line up with TRBD2. Germline V CDR1 and CDR2: MGHRA, YSYEKL. The V and J ends lost 0 bases and 3 bases, in that order; junction bases with no gene match: 13. The CDR3 totals 19 residues. In nucleotides, the CDR3 is TGCGCCAGCAGCCAAGAACCCAGCGGGGGGGCCGTCTTGGAAGAGACCCAGTACTTC. Translating it yields CASSQEPSGGAVLEETQYF.

This sequence joins TRBV27 and TRBJ1-1, with a tentative D call TRBD1 (5 bases). With 6 bases removed from V and 6 bases from J, the gap between germline ends came to 17 bases. The CDR3 totals 14 residues. Germline V CDR1 and CDR2: MNHEY, SMNVEV (reference sequence). The DNA for the CDR3 is TGTGCCAGCAGACCATGGGCTGGGGCCGCTGAAGCTTTCTTT. Protein sequence: CASRPWAGAAEAFF.

The CDR3: CASGLVHQGEQPQHF. The CDR3 DNA is TGTGCTAGTGGTTTGGTACATCAGGGTGAACAGCCCCAGCATTTT. The chain carries TRBV12-5 and TRBJ1-5; a weak D match, TRBD1 (5 bases). The CDR3 has 15 amino acids. The ends were cut back, 0 bases at V and 7 bases at J, with 13 bases in the middle. Germline CDR1 LGHNT, CDR2 FRNRAP.

The genes are TRBV5-4 and TRBJ2-7; D is undetermined. This CDR3 has 14 amino acids. The V end was cut by 4 bases, the J end by 1 base, with 12 bases between. The germline CDR1 and CDR2 sequences are SGHNT and YYREEE (reference sequence). The CDR3 reads CASSVQTGSYEQYF. DNA of the CDR3: TGTGCCAGCAGCGTCCAGACTGGTTCCTACGAGCAGTACTTC.

The J gene is TRBJ1-1, the V gene TRBV12-5; D might be TRBD1 (5 bases). Germline V gene sequence: CDR1 LGHNT, CDR2 FRNRAP. The CDR3 extends over 18 amino acids. The ends were cut back, 0 bases at V and 5 bases at J, with 22 bases in the middle. In DNA form, the CDR3 reads TGTGCTAGTGGTTTGGTACAAAGCGGGGGAGGGGATAGAACTGAAGCTTTCTTT. Amino acids: CASGLVQSGGGDRTEAFF.

The rearrangement joins TRBV4-1 to TRBJ2-7; 11 positions agree with TRBD2. This CDR3 has 15 amino acids. The ends lost 8 bases at V and 2 bases at J; junction bases unmatched: 8. Germline V gives CDR1 MGHRA, CDR2 YSYEKL. The CDR3 nucleotides are TGCGCCAGCGCCCCGCTAGCGGGGGGCACCTACGAGCAGTACTTC. This translates into CASAPLAGGTYEQYF.

V and J are TRBV4-1 and TRBJ1-2, with 8 bases aligning to TRBD1. This CDR3 comprises 18 residues. CDR1 MGHRA and CDR2 YSYEKL come from the germline V gene. V dropped 1 base and J dropped 4; count of bases not matched to a gene: 14. CDR3 in DNA: TGCGCCAGCAGCCAAGTACCTAAGGTGACAGGGGTGGGCTATGGCTACACCTTC. The encoded protein is CASSQVPKVTGVGYGYTF.

The chain links TRBV5-1 to TRBJ2-7; 7 positions match TRBD1. With 4 bases clipped from V and 3 bases from J, the junction kept 10 bases outside the gene matches. There are 15 residues in the CDR3. Germline CDR1 SGHRS, CDR2 YFSETQ. In DNA, the CDR3 is TGCGCCAGCAGCGCAAGGGGGCCCCTTGACTACGAGCAGTACTTC. Its protein product is CASSARGPLDYEQYF.

This CDR3 is CATSRRNPRVHGYTF. The CDR3 DNA is TGTGCCACCAGCAGGCGAAATCCCAGGGTCCATGGCTACACCTTC. The V gene is TRBV15, the J gene TRBJ1-2; D is perhaps TRBD1 (5 bases). Germline V CDR1 and CDR2: LNHNV, YYDKDF (reference sequence). The CDR3 runs to 15 residues. Between the trimmed V and J ends, which lost 3 bases and 6 bases, there was a span of 17 bases.

The chain combines TRBV19 with TRBJ2-2, with a weak D call TRBD2 (5 bases). The CDR3 covers 13 residues. Trimming shortened V by 8 bases and J by 3 bases, and 10 bases separated the two germline ends. Germline V CDR1 and CDR2: LNHDA, SQIVND (reference sequence). Here the CDR3 DNA reads TGTGCCAGTGAAAGGCGGGACACCGGGGAGCTGTTTTTT. This gives the protein CASERRDTGELFF.

This chain joins TRBV7-9 and TRBJ2-3, with 11 bases identical to TRBD2. Per the germline V gene, CDR1 is SEHNR and CDR2 is FQNEAQ (reference sequence). CDR3 length: 15 amino acids. With 6 bases clipped from V and 4 bases from J, the junction kept 6 bases outside the gene matches. The CDR3 sequence is CASRTTSGGSDTQYF. The CDR3 DNA sequence: TGTGCCAGCAGAACTACTAGCGGGGGTTCAGATACGCAGTATTTT.

The chain is built from TRBV9 and TRBJ2-1, with a weak D call TRBD2 (6 bases). CDR3 length equals 15 residues. The germline CDR1 and CDR2 sequences are SGDLS and YYNGEE. The V end was cut by 3 bases, the J end by 7 bases, with 17 bases between. CDR3 residues: CASSAGTSLGNEQFF. The CDR3, as DNA: TGTGCCAGCAGCGCCGGTACTAGCCTGGGGAATGAGCAGTTCTTC.

V usage is TRBV5-8 and J usage is TRBJ2-5; tentatively, D is TRBD1 (5 bases). The CDR3 spans 15 residues. The germline V gene encodes CDR1 SGHTS and CDR2 YDEGEE. V lost 1 base and J lost 2, with 12 bases in between. CDR3 protein: CASSLQSTAQETQYF. CDR3 DNA: TGTGCCAGCAGCTTGCAGTCGACAGCTCAAGAGACCCAGTACTTC.

J is TRBJ1-2 and V is TRBV11-2, with unresolved D. CDR3 length: 15 residues. Germline-derived CDR1 and CDR2 are SGHAT and FQNNGV. The V end lost 6 bases, the J end lost 4 bases, and 18 bases lay between the germline ends. The CDR3 nucleotides read TGTGCCAGCAGGCCTGCTTGGGAGGACGGCTATGGCTACACCTTC. It translates to CASRPAWEDGYGYTF.

The gene calls are TRBV6-6 and TRBJ1-1; D unresolved. V lost 0 bases to trimming and J lost 3 bases, with 11 bases between them. The CDR3 has 15 amino acids. Germline CDR1 is MNHNY and CDR2 is SVGAGI (reference sequence). The CDR3 spells CASSYSGVGDTEAFF. In DNA form, the CDR3 reads TGTGCCAGCAGTTACTCGGGAGTTGGGGACACTGAAGCTTTCTTT.

The genes are TRBV7-8 and TRBJ1-5; D remains ambiguous. CDR3 length: 18 amino acids. V lost 5 bases, J lost 1 base, and 21 bases lay in between. Germline CDR1 and CDR2: SGHVS and FQNEAQ. CDR3 nucleotides: TGTGCCAGCAGCCCAGTGGTTGTTGAGTGGAGGAGCAATCAGCCCCAGCATTTT. Its translation: CASSPVVVEWRSNQPQHF.

This rearrangement joins TRBV5-4 to TRBJ1-1, with D unclear. V was cut by 7 bases and J by 1 base, with 20 bases left in between. CDR1 and CDR2 (germline): SGHNT, YYREEE (reference sequence). CDR3 size: 16 residues. CDR3 sequence (DNA): TGTGCCAGCGAGGATCCTAGCGGACGGAGGAACACTGAAGCTTTCTTT. It encodes CASEDPSGRRNTEAFF.

CDR3 DNA sequence: TGCGCCAGCAGCCAACGAGCCGGTTCAGATACGCAGTATTTT. Translating it yields CASSQRAGSDTQYF. V and J are TRBV4-3 and TRBJ2-3; D is undetermined. Deletions cut 2 bases from V and 4 bases from J, with 10 bases between. Germline CDR1 LGHNA, CDR2 YSLEER. The CDR3 is 14 residues long.

The chain employs TRBV2 and TRBJ1-5; 7 nucleotides align to TRBD1. Germline assignment: CDR1 SNHLY and CDR2 FYNNEI. V shed 3 bases and J 0 bases; nucleotides not matched to a gene: 2. CDR3 size: 15 residues. The CDR3 protein is CASSEDRNSNQPQHF. CDR3 coding DNA: TGTGCCAGCAGTGAGGACAGGAATAGCAATCAGCCCCAGCATTTT.

The chain couples TRBV4-1 to TRBJ1-6; a possible D gene is TRBD1 (5 bases). Looked up from germline, CDR1 is MGHRA and CDR2 is YSYEKL. Trimming removed 1 base at V and 8 bases at J, with 12 bases between. The CDR3 runs to 15 residues. For the CDR3, the DNA is TGCGCCAGCAGCCAAGGTCACAGGCCAGATTCACCCCTCCACTTT. Its translation: CASSQGHRPDSPLHF.

DNA of the CDR3: TGCGCCAGCAGAGAAGGTGGGGCAAGCGGGTTGAGGAATGAGCAGTTCTTC. It is translated as CASREGGASGLRNEQFF. The genes are TRBV4-1 and TRBJ2-1, with D tentatively TRBD2 (6 bases). The length of the CDR3 is 17 residues. Between the trimmed V and J ends, which lost 6 bases and 7 bases, there was a span of 25 bases. Looked up from germline, CDR1 is MGHRA and CDR2 is YSYEKL.

V is TRBV7-9 and J is TRBJ2-2; 9 nucleotides line up with TRBD1. Germline values: CDR1 SEHNR, CDR2 FQNEAQ (reference sequence). V trimming: 3 bases; J trimming: 2 bases; junction bases outside the gene matches: 7. The CDR3 sequence is 17 residues long. The CDR3 here is CASSLILGQGNTGELFF. CDR3 coding DNA: TGTGCCAGCAGCTTGATACTGGGACAGGGAAACACCGGGGAGCTGTTTTTT.

The chain couples TRBV5-1 to TRBJ2-5; 12 bases map to TRBD1. V was pared by 4 bases and J by 5 bases, with 9 bases of the junction left unmatched. Germline V lookup: CDR1 SGHRS, CDR2 YFSETQ. CDR3 size: 16 residues. CDR3 bases: TGCGCCAGCAGCGACCCGGGACAGGGGGCTTGGGAGACCCAGTACTTC. Translating gives CASSDPGQGAWETQYF.

The genes are TRBV18 and TRBJ1-2; weak D call: TRBD1 (5 bases). The germline V gene encodes CDR1 KGHSH and CDR2 LQKENI. The CDR3 runs 14 residues. V was shortened by 6 bases and J by 8 bases, with 19 bases between the two germline ends. The CDR3 DNA reads as TGTGCCAGCTCCCTCACTGGGCAGGGTCAAGGCTACACCTTC. Translating it yields CASSLTGQGQGYTF. The variable domain in full, with the rest retrieved from reference TRBV18 and TRBJ1-2, is NAGVMQNPRHLVRRRGQEARLRCSPMKGHSHVYWYRQLPEEGLKFMVYLQKENIIDESGMPKERFSAEFPKEGPSILRIQQVVRGDSAAYFCASSLTGQGQGYTFGSGTRLTVV.